The 5 T cell receptor beta chains below all came from one sample that was sequenced in a study of T cells in women clearing cervical HPV infection. Data came from immunoSEQ multiplex PCR; TCRdb stores just in-frame clones and leaves some out. The table counts over 30,000 clones; less than 9% lies in the top ten. What was sequenced was blood buffy coat. These receptors were taken from a woman aged 18 to 75 with a cervical HPV16 infection that either progressed to CIN3+ or cleared (not recorded which).

On this clone itself: From the germline J gene comes the end of the CDR3, since the read stops 3 residues before it. The chain is built from TRBV19 and TRBJ2-5, with D perhaps TRBD1 (5 bases). The CDR3 sequence is 14 residues long. Per the germline V gene, CDR1 is LNHDA and CDR2 is SQIVND (reference sequence). V lost 9 bases, J lost 3 bases, and 17 bases lay in between. The CDR3 loop reads CASSRSGAKETQYF. The DNA read from the CDR3 is TGTGCCAGCTCCAGGAGTGGGGCTAAAGAGACC.

As regards this clone: The read ends 3 residues early relative to the CDR3; the germline J gene fills the gap. The rearrangement uses TRBV12-3 or TRBV12-4 and TRBJ1-2; 9 bases fit TRBD1. J was trimmed by 7 bases and V by 6 bases; bases with no gene match: 6. This CDR3 is 13 amino acids long. The sequenced CDR3 bases are TGTGCCAGCAGCCGGAACAGGGGGCTTGGC. It yields the protein CASSRNRGLG. The full CDR3 reads CASSRNRGLGYTF.

Turning to this clone: Read coverage stops 3 residues before the CDR3 terminus; the germline J gene supplies the remainder. J is TRBJ2-3 and V is TRBV5-1, with D perhaps TRBD1 (6 bases). Trimming cost V 0 bases and J 6 bases, with 17 bases left between them. This CDR3 comprises 16 residues. Germline CDR1 reads SGHRS; CDR2 reads YFSETQ. The part of the CDR3 DNA that was read is TGCGCCAGCAGCTTGGTAGGGACACGAATTCTTGATACG. This codes for CASSLVGTRILDT. The complete CDR3 sequence is CASSLVGTRILDTQYF.

As to this clone: The read finishes 3 residues shy of the CDR3 end, and the germline J gene is used to complete it. V usage is TRBV5-5 and J usage is TRBJ1-1, with 8 bases matching TRBD1. V shed 6 bases and J 4 bases; nucleotides not matched to a gene: 11. The CDR3 sequence is 15 residues long. The germline V gene has CDR1 SGHKS and CDR2 YYEKEE (reference sequence). The CDR3 DNA, read in part, is TGTGCCAGCACCCTCGGGCAGGGGGCTTTCACTGAA. Its protein product is CASTLGQGAFTE. The entire CDR3 sequence reads CASTLGQGAFTEAFF. The variable domain in full, with the rest retrieved from reference TRBV5-5 and TRBJ1-1, is DAGVTQSPTHLIKTRGQQVTLRCSPISGHKSVSWYQQVLGQGPQFIFQYYEKEERGRGNFPDRFSARQFPNYSSELNVNALLLGDSALYLCASTLGQGAFTEAFFGQGTRLTVV.

Regarding this clone: The CDR3 end lies 3 residues beyond the end of the read and is filled in from the germline J gene. The chain is built from TRBV7-9 and TRBJ1-2; D remains unclear. The V gene's germline CDR1 is SEHNR and CDR2 FQNEAQ (reference sequence). V was cut by 2 bases and J by 5 bases, with 9 bases left in between. The CDR3 extends over 13 amino acids. This CDR3 reads CASSLQSTYGYTF. The CDR3 DNA, read in part, is TGTGCCAGCAGCTTACAATCGACATATGGC.